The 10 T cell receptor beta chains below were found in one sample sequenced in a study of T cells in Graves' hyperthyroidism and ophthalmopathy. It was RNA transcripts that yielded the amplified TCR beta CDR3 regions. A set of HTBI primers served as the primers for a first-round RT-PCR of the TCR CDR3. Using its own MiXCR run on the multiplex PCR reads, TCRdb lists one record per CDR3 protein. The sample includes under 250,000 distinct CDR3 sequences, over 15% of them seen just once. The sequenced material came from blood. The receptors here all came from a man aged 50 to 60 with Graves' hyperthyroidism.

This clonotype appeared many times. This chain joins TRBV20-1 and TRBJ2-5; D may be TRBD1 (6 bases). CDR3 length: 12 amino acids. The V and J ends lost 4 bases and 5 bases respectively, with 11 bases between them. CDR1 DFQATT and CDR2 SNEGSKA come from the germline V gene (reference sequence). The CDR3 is CSAITGSETQYF. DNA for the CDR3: TGCAGTGCTATAACAGGGTCGGAGACCCAGTACTTC.

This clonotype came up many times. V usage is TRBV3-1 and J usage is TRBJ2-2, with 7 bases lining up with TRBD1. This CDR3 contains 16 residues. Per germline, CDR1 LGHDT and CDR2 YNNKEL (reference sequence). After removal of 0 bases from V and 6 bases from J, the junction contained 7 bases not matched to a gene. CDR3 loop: CASSQEETGLAGELFF. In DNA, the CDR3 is TGTGCCAGCAGCCAAGAGGAGACAGGGCTGGCCGGGGAGCTGTTTTTT.

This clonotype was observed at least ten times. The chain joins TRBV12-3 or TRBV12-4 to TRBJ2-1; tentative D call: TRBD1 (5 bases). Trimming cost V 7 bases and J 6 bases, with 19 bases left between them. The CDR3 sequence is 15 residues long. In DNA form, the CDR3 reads TGTGCCAGCACCCCGGGCCAGGGCGGCCCCAATGAGCAGTTCTTC. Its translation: CASTPGQGGPNEQFF.

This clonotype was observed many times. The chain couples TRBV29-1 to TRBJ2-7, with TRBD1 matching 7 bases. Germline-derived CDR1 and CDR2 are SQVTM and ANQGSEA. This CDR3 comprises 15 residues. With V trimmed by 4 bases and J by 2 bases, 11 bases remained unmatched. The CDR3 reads CSVARQGAAPYEQYF. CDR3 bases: TGCAGCGTTGCGAGACAGGGCGCGGCCCCCTACGAGCAGTACTTC.

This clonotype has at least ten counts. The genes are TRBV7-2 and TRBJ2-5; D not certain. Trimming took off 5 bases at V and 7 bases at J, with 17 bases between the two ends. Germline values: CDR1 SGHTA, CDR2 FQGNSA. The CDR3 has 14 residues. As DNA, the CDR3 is TGTGCCAGCAGCCCCTCCAACCAGGTTGGGACCCAGTACTTC. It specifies CASSPSNQVGTQYF.

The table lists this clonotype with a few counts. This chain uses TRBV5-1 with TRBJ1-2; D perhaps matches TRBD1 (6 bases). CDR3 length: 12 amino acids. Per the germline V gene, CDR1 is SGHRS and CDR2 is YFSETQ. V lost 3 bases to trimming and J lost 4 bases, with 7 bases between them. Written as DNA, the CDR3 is TGCGCCAGCAGCTACAGGGCCTATGGCTACACCTTC. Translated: CASSYRAYGYTF.

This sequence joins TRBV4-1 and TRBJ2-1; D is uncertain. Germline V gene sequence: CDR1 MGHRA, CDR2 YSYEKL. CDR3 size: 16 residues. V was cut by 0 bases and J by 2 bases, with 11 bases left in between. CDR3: CASSQERNFPYNEQFF. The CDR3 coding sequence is TGCGCCAGCAGCCAAGAAAGAAACTTCCCCTACAATGAGCAGTTCTTC.

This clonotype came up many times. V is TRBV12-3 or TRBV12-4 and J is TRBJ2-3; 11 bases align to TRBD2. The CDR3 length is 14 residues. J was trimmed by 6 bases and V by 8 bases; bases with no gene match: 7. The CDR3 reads CASFSGRALDTQYF. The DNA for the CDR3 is TGTGCCAGCTTTAGCGGGAGGGCCCTCGATACGCAGTATTTT.

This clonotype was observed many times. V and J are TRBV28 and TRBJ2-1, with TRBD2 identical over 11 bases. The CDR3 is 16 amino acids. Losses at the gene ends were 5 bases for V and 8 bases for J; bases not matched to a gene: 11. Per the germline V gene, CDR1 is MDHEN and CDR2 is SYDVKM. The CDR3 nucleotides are TGTGCCAGCAGTCCCCGGGTGACTAGCGGGATGGATGAGCAGTTCTTC. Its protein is CASSPRVTSGMDEQFF. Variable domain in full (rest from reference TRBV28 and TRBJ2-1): DVKVTQSSRYLVKRTGEKVFLECVQDMDHENMFWYRQDPGLGLRLIYFSYDVKMKEKGDIPEGYSVSREKKERFSLILESASTNQTSMYLCASSPRVTSGMDEQFFGPGTRLTVL.

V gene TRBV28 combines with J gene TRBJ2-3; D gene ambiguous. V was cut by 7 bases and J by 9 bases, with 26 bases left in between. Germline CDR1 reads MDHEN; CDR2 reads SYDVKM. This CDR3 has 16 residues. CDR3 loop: CASNSRSWDLQGTQYF. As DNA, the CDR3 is TGTGCCAGCAACAGCCGATCGTGGGATCTTCAAGGCACGCAGTATTTT.